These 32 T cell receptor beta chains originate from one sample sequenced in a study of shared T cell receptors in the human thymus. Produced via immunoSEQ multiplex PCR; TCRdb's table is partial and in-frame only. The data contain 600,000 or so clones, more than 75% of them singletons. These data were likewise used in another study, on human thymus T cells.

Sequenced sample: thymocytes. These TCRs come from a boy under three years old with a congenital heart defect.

CDR3 protein: CASSQDGPHVEGNTIYF. CDR3 nucleotides: TGCGCCAGCAGCCAAGATGGCCCACACGTGGAGGGAAACACCATATATTTT. The chain uses TRBV4-3 and TRBJ1-3; unclear D gene. There are 17 residues in the CDR3. Trimming cost V 0 bases and J 4 bases, with 16 bases left between them. Germline V gene sequence: CDR1 LGHNA, CDR2 YSLEER.

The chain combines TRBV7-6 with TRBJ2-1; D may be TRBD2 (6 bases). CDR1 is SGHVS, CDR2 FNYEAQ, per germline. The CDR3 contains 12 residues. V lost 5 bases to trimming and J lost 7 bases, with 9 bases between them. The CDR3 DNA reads TGTGCCAGCAGCGTGACTAGGAATGAGCAGTTCTTC. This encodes CASSVTRNEQFF.

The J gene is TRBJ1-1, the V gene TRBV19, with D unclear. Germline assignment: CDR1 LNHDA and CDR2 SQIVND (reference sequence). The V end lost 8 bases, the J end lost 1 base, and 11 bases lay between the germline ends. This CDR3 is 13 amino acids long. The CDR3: CASAREGNTEAFF. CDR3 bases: TGTGCCAGTGCTCGCGAGGGGAACACTGAAGCTTTCTTT.

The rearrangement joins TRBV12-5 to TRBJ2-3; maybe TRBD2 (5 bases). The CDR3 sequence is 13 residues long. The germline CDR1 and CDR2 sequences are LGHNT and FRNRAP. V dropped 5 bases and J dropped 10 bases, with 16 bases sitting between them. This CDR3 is CASGPEDFSAQYF. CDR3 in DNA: TGTGCTAGTGGTCCGGAGGACTTTAGCGCGCAGTATTTT. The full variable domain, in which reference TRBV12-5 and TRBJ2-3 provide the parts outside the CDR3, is DARVTQTPRHKVTEMGQEVTMRCQPILGHNTVFWYRQTMMQGLELLAYFRNRAPLDDSGMPKDRFSAEMPDATLATLKIQPSEPRDSAVYFCASGPEDFSAQYFGPGTRLTVL.

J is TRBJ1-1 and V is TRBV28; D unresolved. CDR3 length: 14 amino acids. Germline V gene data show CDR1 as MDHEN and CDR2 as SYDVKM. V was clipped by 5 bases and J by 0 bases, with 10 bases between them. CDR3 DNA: TGTGCCAGCAGTGGCACGGGAATGAACACTGAAGCTTTCTTT. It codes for CASSGTGMNTEAFF.

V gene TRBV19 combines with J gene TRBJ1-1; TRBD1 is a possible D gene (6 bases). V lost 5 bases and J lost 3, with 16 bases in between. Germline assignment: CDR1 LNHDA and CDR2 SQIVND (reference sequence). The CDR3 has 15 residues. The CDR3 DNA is TGTGCCAGTAGTCTAACAGGGATTGGTGACACTGAAGCTTTCTTT. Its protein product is CASSLTGIGDTEAFF. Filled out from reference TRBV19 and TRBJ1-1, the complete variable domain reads DGGITQSPKYLFRKEGQNVTLSCEQNLNHDAMYWYRQDPGQGLRLIYYSQIVNDFQKGDIAEGYSVSREKKESFPLTVTSAQKNPTAFYLCASSLTGIGDTEAFFGQGTRLTVV.

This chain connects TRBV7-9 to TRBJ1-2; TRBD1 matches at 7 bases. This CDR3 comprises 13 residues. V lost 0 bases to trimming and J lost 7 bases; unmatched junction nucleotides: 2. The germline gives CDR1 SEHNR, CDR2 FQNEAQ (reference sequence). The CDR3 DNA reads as TGTGCCAGCAGCTTAGCCGACAGGGCTGGCTACACCTTC. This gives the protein CASSLADRAGYTF.

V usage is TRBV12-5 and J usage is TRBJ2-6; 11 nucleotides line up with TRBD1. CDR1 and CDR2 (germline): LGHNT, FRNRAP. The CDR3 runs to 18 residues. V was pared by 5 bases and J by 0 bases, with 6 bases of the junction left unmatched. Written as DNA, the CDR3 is TGTGCTAGTGGTACAGGACAGGGGGCCTTCTCTGGGGCCAACGTCCTGACTTTC. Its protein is CASGTGQGAFSGANVLTF.

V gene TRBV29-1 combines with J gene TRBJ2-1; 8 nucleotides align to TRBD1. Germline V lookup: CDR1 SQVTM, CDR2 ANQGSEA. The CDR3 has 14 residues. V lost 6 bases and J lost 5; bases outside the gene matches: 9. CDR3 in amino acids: CSVPWGDRHNEQFF. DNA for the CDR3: TGCAGCGTGCCATGGGGGGACAGGCACAATGAGCAGTTCTTC.

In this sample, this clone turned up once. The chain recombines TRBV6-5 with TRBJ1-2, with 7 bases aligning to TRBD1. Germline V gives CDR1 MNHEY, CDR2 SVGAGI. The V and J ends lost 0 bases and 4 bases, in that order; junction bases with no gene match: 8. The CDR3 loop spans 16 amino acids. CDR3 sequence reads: CASSYSYRQGGYGYTF. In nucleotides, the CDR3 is TGTGCCAGCAGTTACTCCTACCGACAGGGTGGCTATGGCTACACCTTC.

The CDR3 sequence: CASSLEGTGDYGYTF. CDR3 sequence (DNA): TGTGCCAGCAGCTTAGAAGGGACAGGGGACTATGGCTACACCTTC. The chain recombines TRBV7-9 with TRBJ1-2; TRBD1 matches at 10 bases. V lost 1 base, J lost 3 bases, and 2 bases stayed unmatched. Germline assignment: CDR1 SEHNR and CDR2 FQNEAQ (reference sequence). The CDR3 covers 15 residues.

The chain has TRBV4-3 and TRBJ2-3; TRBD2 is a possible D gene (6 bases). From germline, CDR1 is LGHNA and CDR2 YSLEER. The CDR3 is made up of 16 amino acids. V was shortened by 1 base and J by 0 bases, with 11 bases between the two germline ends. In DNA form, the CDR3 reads TGCGCCAGCAGCCAAGCCCGGCGGGAAAGCACAGATACGCAGTATTTT. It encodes CASSQARRESTDTQYF.

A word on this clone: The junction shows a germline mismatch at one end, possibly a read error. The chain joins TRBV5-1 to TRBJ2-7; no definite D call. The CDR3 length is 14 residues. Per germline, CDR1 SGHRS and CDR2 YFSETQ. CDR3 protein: CASSLNRVPYEKYF. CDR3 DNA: TGCGCCAGCAGCTTGAACCGGGTCCCCTACGAGAAGTACTTC.

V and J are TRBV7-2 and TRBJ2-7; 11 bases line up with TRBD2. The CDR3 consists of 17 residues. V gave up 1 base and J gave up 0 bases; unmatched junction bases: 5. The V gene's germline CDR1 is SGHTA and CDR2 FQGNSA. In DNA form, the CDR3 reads TGTGCCAGCAGCTTAGAACCGGGACTAGCGGACTCCTACGAGCAGTACTTC. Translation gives CASSLEPGLADSYEQYF.

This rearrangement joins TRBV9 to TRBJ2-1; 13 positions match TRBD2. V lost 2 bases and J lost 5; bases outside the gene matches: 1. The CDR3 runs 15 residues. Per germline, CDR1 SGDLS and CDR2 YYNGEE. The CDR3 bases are TGTGCCAGCAGCGTGGGACTAGCGGGGAACAATGAGCAGTTCTTC. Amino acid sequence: CASSVGLAGNNEQFF.

The CDR3 nucleotides read TGTGCCAGCATCATGGTTGGGGGGTTGAGCGACATTCAGTACTTC. It encodes CASIMVGGLSDIQYF. The chain recombines TRBV27 with TRBJ2-4; a possible D gene is TRBD2 (6 bases). V lost 7 bases and J lost 8, with 21 bases in between. Germline CDR1 reads MNHEY; CDR2 reads SMNVEV (reference sequence). The CDR3 has 15 amino acids.

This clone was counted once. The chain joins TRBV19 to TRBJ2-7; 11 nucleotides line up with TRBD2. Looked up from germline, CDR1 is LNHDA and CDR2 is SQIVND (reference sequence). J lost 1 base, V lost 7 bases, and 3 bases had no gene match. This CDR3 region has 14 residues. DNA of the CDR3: TGTGCCAGTATGCGGACTAGCGGGTCCTACGAGCAGTACTTC. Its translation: CASMRTSGSYEQYF.

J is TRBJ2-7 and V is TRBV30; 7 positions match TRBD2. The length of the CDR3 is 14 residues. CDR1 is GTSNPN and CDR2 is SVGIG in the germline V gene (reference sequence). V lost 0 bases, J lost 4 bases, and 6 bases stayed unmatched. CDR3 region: CAWSVRRETYEQYF. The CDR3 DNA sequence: TGTGCCTGGAGTGTAAGGCGGGAGACTTACGAGCAGTACTTC. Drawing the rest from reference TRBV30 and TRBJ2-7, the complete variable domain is SQTIHQWPATLVQPVGSPLSLECTVEGTSNPNLYWYRQAAGRGLQLLFYSVGIGQISSEVPQNLSASRPQDRQFILSSKKLLLSDSGFYLCAWSVRRETYEQYFGPGTRLTVT.

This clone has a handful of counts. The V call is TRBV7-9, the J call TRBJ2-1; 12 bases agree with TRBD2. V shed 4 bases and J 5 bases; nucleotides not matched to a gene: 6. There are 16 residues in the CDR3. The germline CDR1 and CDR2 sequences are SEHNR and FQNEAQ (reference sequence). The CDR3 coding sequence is TGTGCCAGCAGCTATTGGACTAGCGGGGACAACAATGAGCAGTTCTTC. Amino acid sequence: CASSYWTSGDNNEQFF.

The CDR3 is CASRLWWPARTDPDTQYF. CDR3 DNA: TGTGCCAGCAGACTATGGTGGCCAGCCCGTACCGATCCAGATACGCAGTATTTT. The chain couples TRBV5-6 to TRBJ2-3, with unresolved D. Deletions cut 5 bases from V and 4 bases from J, with 26 bases between. The CDR3 runs to 18 residues. Germline V gene sequence: CDR1 SGHDT, CDR2 YYEEEE.

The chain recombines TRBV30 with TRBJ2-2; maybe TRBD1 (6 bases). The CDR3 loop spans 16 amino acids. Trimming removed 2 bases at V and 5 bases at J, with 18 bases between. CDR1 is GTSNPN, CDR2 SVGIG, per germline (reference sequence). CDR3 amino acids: CAWSTPQGLRTGELFF. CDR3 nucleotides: TGTGCCTGGAGTACACCGCAGGGGCTTAGGACCGGGGAGCTGTTTTTT.

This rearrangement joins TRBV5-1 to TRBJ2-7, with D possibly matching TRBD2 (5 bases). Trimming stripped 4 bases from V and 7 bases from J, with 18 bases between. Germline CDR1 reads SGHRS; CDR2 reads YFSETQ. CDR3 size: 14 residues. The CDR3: CASSENKLGIEQYF. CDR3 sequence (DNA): TGCGCCAGCAGCGAGAACAAACTAGGGATAGAGCAGTACTTC.

The CDR3 protein is CSASGGGWSHF. In DNA, the CDR3 is TGCAGTGCTAGCGGAGGAGGGTGGTCGCATTTT. The chain is built from TRBV20-1 and TRBJ1-5; the D is unclear. V lost 3 bases and J 15 bases, leaving 15 bases between the germline ends. CDR1 and CDR2 (germline): DFQATT, SNEGSKA (reference sequence). The CDR3 has 11 residues.

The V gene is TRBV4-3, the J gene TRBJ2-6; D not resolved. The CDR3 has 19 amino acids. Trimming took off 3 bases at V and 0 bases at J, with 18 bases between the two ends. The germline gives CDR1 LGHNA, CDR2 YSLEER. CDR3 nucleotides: TGCGCCAGCAGCCATTCGTCGGTTGAATCGAGCTCTGGGGCCAACGTCCTGACTTTC. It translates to CASSHSSVESSSGANVLTF.

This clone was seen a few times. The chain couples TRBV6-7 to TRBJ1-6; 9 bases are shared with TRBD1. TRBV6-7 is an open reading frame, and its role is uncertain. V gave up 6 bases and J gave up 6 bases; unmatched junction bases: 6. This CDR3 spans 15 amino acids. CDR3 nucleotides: TGTGCCAGCAGAGAAGGACAGGGGAGTAATTCACCCCTCCACTTT. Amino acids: CASREGQGSNSPLHF.

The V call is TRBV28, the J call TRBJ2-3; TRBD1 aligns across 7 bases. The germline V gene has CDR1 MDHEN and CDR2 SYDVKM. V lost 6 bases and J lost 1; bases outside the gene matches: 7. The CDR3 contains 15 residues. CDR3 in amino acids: CASSDGTAGTDTQYF. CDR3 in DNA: TGTGCCAGCAGCGATGGGACAGCGGGCACAGATACGCAGTATTTT.

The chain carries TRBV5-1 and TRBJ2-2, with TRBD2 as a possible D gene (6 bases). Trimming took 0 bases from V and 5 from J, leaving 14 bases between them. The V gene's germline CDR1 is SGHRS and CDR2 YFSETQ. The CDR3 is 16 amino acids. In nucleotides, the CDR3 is TGCGCCAGCAGCTTGGAGTCCAGGGAGGAGACCGGGGAGCTGTTTTTT. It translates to CASSLESREETGELFF.

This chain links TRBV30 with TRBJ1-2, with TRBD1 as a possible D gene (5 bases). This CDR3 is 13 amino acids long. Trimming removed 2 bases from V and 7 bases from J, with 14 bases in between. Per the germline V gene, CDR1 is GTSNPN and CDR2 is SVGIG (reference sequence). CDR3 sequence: CAWSSQAPLGYTF. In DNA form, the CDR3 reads TGTGCCTGGAGTTCACAGGCCCCTCTTGGCTACACCTTC. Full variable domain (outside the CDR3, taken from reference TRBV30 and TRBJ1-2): SQTIHQWPATLVQPVGSPLSLECTVEGTSNPNLYWYRQAAGRGLQLLFYSVGIGQISSEVPQNLSASRPQDRQFILSSKKLLLSDSGFYLCAWSSQAPLGYTFGSGTRLTVV.

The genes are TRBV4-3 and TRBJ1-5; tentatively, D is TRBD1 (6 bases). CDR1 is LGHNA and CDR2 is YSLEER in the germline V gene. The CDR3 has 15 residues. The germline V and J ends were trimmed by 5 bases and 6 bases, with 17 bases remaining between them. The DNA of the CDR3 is TGCGCCAGCAGCTCATCGGGGGGGGCAGGTCAGCCCCAGCATTTT. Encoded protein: CASSSSGGAGQPQHF.

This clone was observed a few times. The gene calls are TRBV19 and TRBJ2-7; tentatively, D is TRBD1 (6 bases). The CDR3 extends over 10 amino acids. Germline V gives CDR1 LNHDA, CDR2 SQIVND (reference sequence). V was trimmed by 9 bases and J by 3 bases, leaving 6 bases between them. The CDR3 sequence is CARQGYEQYF. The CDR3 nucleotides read TGTGCCAGACAGGGCTACGAGCAGTACTTC.

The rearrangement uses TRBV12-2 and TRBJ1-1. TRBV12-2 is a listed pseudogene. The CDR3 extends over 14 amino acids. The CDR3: CASRSRKENTEAFF. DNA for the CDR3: TGTGCAAGTCGCTCGAGAAAAGAGAACACTGAAGCTTTCTTT.

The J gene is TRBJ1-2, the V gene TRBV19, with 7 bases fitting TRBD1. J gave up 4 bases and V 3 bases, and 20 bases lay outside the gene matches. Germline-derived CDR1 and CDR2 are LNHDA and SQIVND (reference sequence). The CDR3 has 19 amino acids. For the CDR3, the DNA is TGTGCCAGTAGTATCCATAGTCGCCGAATGACAGGGACTAGCTATGGCTACACCTTC. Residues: CASSIHSRRMTGTSYGYTF.